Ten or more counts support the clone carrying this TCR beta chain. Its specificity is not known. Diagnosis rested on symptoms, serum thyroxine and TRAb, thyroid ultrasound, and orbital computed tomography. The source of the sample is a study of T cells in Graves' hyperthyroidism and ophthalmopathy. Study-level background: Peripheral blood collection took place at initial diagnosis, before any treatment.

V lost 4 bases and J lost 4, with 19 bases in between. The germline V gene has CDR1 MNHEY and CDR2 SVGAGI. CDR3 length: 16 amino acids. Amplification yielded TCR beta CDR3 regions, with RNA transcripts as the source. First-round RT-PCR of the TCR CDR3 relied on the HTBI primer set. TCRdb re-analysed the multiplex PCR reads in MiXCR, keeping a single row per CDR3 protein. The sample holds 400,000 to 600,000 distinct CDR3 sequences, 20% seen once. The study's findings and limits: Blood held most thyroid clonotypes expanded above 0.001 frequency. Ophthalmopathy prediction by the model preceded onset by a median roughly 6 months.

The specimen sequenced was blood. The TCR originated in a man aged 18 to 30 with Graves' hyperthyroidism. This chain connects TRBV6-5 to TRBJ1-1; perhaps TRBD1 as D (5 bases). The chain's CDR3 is CASSFLSSREGTEAFF. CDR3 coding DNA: TGTGCCAGCAGTTTTCTGTCCTCCAGGGAGGGCACTGAAGCTTTCTTT.